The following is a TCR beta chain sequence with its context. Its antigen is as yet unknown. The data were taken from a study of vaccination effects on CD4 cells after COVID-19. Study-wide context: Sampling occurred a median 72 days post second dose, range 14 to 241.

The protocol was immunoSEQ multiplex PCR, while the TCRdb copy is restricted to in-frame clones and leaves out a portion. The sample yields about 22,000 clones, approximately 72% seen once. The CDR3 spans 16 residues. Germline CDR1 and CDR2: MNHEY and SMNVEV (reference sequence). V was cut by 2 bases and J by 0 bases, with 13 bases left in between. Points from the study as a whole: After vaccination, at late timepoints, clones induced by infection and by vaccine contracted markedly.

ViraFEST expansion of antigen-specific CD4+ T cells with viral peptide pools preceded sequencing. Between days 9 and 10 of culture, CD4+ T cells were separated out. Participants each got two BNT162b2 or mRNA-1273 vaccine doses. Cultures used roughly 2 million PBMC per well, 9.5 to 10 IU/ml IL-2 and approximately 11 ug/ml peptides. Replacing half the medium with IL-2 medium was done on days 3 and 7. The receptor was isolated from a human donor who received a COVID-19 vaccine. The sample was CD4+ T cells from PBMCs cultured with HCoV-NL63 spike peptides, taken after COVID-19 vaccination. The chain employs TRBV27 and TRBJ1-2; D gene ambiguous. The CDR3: CASSLLPTVANYGYTF. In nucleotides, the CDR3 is TGTGCCAGCAGTTTACTCCCCACAGTTGCTAACTATGGCTACACCTTC.